The 8 T cell receptor beta chains below all came from one sample that was sequenced in a study of blood T cell repertoires in COVID-19. Produced via immunoSEQ multiplex PCR; TCRdb's table is partial and in-frame only. The profile shows 15,000 to 20,000 clones, 85% to 90% of them singletons. Sequenced sample: peripheral blood. These TCRs come from a human donor with active COVID-19. The donor label of this sample is uncertain.

About this clone itself: The same CDR3 can be traced to other DNA sequences in this sample. The rearrangement links TRBV7-9 to TRBJ2-1; TRBD1 might be the D (6 bases). CDR1 is SEHNR and CDR2 is FQNEAQ in the germline V gene (reference sequence). The CDR3 loop spans 14 amino acids. Trimming left V 4 bases short and J 4 bases short, with 11 bases between. This chain's CDR3 is CASSSDRQYNEQFF. CDR3 in DNA: TGTGCCAGCAGCTCGGACAGACAATACAATGAGCAGTTCTTC.

This rearrangement joins TRBV4-1 to TRBJ2-3; TRBD2 aligns across 9 bases. After removal of 0 bases from V and 1 base from J, the junction contained 8 bases not matched to a gene. The germline V gene has CDR1 MGHRA and CDR2 YSYEKL. The CDR3 loop spans 18 amino acids. CDR3 region: CASSQDSGQRGGTDTQYF. CDR3 coding DNA: TGCGCCAGCAGCCAAGATAGTGGCCAGCGGGGGGGCACAGATACGCAGTATTTT.

The rearrangement links TRBV6-5 to TRBJ2-5, with D possibly matching TRBD2 (5 bases). The CDR3 totals 14 residues. Looked up from germline, CDR1 is MNHEY and CDR2 is SVGAGI. V was trimmed by 0 bases and J by 2 bases, leaving 7 bases between them. The CDR3 loop reads CASSYSWRQETQYF. CDR3 in DNA: TGTGCCAGCAGTTACTCGTGGAGGCAAGAGACCCAGTACTTC.

The CDR3: CASSSVGTVTDTQYF. The CDR3, as DNA: TGTGCCAGCAGCTCCGTAGGGACAGTCACAGATACGCAGTATTTT. The chain employs TRBV7-9 and TRBJ2-3; 7 bases fit TRBD1. With 4 bases clipped from V and 2 bases from J, the junction kept 6 bases outside the gene matches. The CDR3 covers 15 residues. The germline V gene has CDR1 SEHNR and CDR2 FQNEAQ (reference sequence).

This CDR3 is CASSPRGRGNIQYF. CDR3 coding DNA: TGCGCCAGCAGCCCTAGGGGGCGCGGGAACATTCAGTACTTC. This sequence joins TRBV4-3 and TRBJ2-4; TRBD1 matches 7 bases. CDR1 is LGHNA, CDR2 YSLEER, per germline. After removal of 4 bases from V and 7 bases from J, the junction contained 7 bases not matched to a gene. The CDR3 is 14 amino acids.

Concerning this clone itself: Its ends do not fully match the called genes, so a read error is possible. This chain links TRBV29-1 with TRBJ1-2; D may be TRBD1 (5 bases). Germline-derived CDR1 and CDR2 are SQVTM and ANQGSEA. The CDR3 extends over 12 amino acids. The CDR3, as DNA: TGCAGCGTAGAAGGGGACTTCTTCGACTACACCTTC. Its protein product is CSVEGDFFDYTF.

This clone is labeled medium-sized. The V call is TRBV4-1, the J call TRBJ1-6; perhaps TRBD1 as D (6 bases). The germline V gene encodes CDR1 MGHRA and CDR2 YSYEKL. The CDR3 length is 15 residues. V was clipped by 2 bases and J by 9 bases, with 14 bases between them. The CDR3 DNA reads TGCGCCAGCAGCCAATTACAGGGTTTTAGTTCACCCCTCCACTTT. It codes for CASSQLQGFSSPLHF.

The chain combines TRBV7-6 with TRBJ2-2, with D possibly TRBD1 on 6 matching bases. Trimming left V 8 bases short and J 2 bases short, with 15 bases between. This CDR3 contains 15 residues. The V gene's germline CDR1 is SGHVS and CDR2 FNYEAQ. The chain's CDR3 is CASSPQGSNTGELFF. In nucleotides, the CDR3 is TGTGCCAGCTCTCCCCAGGGGTCTAACACCGGGGAGCTGTTTTTT.